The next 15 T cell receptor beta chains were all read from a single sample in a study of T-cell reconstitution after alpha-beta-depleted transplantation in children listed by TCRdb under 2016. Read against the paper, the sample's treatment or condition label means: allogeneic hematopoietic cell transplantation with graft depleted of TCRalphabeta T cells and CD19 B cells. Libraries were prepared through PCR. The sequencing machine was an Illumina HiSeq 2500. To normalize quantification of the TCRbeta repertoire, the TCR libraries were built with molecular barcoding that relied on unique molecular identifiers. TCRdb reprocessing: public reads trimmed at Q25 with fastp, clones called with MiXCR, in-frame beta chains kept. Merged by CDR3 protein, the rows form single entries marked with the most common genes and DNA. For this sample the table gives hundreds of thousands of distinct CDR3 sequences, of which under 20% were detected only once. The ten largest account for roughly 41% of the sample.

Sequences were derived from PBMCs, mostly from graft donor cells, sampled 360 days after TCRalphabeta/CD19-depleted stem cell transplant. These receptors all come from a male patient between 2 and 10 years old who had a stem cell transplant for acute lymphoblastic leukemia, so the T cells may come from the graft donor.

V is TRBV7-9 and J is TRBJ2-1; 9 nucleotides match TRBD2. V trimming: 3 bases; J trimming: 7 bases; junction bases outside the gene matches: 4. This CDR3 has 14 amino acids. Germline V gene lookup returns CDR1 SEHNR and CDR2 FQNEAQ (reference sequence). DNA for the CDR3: TGTGCCAGCAGCTTTTCGCGGGAGGGTAATGAGCAGTTCTTC. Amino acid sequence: CASSFSREGNEQFF. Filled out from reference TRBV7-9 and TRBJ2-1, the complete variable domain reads DTGVSQNPRHKITKRGQNVTFRCDPISEHNRLYWYRQTLGQGPEFLTYFQNEAQLEKSRLLSDRFSAERPKGSFSTLEIQRTEQGDSAMYLCASSFSREGNEQFFGPGTRLTVL.

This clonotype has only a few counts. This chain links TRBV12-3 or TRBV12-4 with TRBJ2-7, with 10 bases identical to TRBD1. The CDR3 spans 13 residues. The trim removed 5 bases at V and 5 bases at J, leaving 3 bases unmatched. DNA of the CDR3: TGTGCCAGCAGTATGACAGGGGGCAACGAGCAGTACTTC. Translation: CASSMTGGNEQYF.

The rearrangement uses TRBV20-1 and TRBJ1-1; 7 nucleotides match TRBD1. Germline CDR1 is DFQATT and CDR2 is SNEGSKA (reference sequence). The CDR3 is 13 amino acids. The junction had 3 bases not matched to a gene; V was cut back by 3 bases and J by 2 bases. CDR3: CSASYRGNTEAFF. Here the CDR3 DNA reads TGCAGTGCTAGTTACAGGGGAAACACTGAAGCTTTCTTT.

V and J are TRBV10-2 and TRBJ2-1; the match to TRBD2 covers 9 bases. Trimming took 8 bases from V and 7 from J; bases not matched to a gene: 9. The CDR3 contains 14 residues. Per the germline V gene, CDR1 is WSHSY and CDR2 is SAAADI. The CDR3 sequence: CASRLSGRGNEQFF. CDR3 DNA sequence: TGCGCCAGCCGCCTTAGCGGGAGAGGAAATGAGCAGTTCTTC.

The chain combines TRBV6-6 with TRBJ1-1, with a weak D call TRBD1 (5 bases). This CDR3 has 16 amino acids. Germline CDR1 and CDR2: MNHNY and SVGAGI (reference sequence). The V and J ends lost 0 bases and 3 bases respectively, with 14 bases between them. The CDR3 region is CASSYSSLGGDTEAFF. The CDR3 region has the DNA TGTGCCAGCAGTTACTCGAGCCTCGGGGGGGACACTGAAGCTTTCTTT.

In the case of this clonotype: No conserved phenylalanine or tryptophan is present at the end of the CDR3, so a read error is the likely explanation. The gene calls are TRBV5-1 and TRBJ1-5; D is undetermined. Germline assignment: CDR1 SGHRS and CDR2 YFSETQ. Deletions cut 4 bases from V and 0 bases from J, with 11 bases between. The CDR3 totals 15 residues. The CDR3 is CASSPGSGSNQPQHY. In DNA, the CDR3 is TGCGCCAGCAGCCCGGGCTCCGGTAGCAATCAGCCCCAGCATTAT.

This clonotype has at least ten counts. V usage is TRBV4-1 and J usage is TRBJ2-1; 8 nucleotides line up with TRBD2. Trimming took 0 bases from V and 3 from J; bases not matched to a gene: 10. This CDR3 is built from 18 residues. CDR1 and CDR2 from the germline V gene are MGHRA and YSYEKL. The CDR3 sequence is CASSQDHRTSSIYNEQFF. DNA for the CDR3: TGCGCCAGCAGCCAAGACCACCGGACTAGCTCAATCTACAATGAGCAGTTCTTC.

The CDR3 DNA reads TGTGCCAGCCGACCTGGTAAAGAGACCCAGTACTTC. This codes for CASRPGKETQYF. The rearrangement uses TRBV18 and TRBJ2-5; D is unresolved. The V end was cut by 8 bases, the J end by 3 bases, with 10 bases between. The V gene's germline CDR1 is KGHSH and CDR2 LQKENI. CDR3 size: 12 residues.

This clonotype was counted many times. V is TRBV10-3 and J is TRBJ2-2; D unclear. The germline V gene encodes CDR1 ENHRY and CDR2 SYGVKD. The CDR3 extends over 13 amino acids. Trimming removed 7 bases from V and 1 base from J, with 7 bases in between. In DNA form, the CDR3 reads TGTGCCATCAAGGGTCTGAACACCGGGGAGCTGTTTTTT. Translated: CAIKGLNTGELFF.

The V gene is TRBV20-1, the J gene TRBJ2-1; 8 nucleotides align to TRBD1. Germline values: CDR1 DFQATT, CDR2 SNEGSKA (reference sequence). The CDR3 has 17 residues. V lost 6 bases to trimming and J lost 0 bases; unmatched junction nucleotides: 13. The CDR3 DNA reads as TGCAGTGCCTCCCCCCGGGACAGGCCTAACTCCTACAATGAGCAGTTCTTC. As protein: CSASPRDRPNSYNEQFF.

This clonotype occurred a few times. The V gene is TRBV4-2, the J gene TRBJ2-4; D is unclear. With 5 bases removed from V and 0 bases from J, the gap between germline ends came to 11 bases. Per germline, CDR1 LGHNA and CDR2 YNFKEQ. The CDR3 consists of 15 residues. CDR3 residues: CASSATLVAKNIQYF. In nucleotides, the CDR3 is TGTGCCAGCAGCGCTACTCTGGTAGCCAAAAACATTCAGTACTTC.

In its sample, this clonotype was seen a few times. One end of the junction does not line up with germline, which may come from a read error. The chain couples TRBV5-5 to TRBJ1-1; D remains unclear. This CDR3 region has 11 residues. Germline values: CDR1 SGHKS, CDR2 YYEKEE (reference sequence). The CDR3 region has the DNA TGTGCCAGCAGTTTGGTATTCGAAGCTTTCTTT. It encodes CASSLVFEAFF.

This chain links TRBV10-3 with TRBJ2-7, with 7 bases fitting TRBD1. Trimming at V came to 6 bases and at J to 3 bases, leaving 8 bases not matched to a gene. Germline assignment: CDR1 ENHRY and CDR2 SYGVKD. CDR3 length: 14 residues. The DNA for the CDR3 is TGTGCCATCAGAGACAGGGAACGGGGCTACGAGCAGTACTTC. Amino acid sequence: CAIRDRERGYEQYF.

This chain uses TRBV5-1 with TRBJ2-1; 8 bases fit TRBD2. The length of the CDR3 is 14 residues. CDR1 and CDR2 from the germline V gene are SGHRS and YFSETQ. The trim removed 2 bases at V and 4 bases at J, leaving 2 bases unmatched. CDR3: CASSFGGAYNEQFF. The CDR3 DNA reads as TGCGCCAGCAGCTTCGGGGGGGCTTACAATGAGCAGTTCTTC.

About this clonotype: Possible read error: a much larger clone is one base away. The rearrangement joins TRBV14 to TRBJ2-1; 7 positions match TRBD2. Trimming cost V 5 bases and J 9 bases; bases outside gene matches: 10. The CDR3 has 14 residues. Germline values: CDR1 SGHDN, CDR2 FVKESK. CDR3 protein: CASSNELGTTEQFF. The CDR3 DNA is TGTGCCAGCAGCAACGAACTCGGGACTACTGAGCAGTTCTTC.